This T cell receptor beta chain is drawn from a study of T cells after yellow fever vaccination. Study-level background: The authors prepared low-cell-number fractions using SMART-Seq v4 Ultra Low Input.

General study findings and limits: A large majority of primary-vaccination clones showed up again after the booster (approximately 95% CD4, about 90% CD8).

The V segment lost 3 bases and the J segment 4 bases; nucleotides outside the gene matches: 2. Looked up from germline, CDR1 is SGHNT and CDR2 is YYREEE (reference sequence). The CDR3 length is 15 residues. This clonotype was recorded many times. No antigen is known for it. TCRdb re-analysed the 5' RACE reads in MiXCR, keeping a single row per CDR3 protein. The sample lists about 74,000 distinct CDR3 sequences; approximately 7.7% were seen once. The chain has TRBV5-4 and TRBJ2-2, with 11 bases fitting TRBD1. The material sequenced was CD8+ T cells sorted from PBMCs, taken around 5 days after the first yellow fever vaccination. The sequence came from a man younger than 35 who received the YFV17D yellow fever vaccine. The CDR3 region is CASSSGTGGTGELFF. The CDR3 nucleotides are TGTGCCAGCAGCTCCGGGACAGGGGGCACCGGGGAGCTGTTTTTT.